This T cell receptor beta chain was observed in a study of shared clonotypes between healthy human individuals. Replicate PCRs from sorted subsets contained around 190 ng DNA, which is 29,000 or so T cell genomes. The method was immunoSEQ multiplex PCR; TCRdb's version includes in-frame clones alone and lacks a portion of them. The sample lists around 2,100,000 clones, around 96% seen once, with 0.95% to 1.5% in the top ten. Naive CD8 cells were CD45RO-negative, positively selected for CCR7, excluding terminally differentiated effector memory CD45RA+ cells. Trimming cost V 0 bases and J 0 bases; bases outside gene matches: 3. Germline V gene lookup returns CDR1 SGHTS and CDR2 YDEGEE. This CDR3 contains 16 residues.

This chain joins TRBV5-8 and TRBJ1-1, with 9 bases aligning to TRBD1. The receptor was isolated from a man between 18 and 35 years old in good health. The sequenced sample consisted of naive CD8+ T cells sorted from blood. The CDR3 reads CASSLGGDRVNTEAFF. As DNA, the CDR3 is TGTGCCAGCAGCTTGGGGGGGGACAGGGTGAACACTGAAGCTTTCTTT.